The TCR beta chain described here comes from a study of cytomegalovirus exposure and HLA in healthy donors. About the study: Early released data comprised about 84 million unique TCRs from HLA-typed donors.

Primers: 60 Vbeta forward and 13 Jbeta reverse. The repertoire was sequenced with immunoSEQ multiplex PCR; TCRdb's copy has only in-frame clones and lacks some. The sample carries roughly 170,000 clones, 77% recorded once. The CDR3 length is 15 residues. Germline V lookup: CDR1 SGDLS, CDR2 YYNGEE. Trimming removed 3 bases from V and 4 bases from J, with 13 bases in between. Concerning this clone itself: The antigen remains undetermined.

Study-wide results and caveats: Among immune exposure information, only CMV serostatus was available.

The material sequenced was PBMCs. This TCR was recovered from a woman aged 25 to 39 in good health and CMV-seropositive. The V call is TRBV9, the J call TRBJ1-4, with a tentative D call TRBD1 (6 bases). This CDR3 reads CASSGATGFNEKLFF. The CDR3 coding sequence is TGTGCCAGCAGCGGCGCGACAGGTTTTAATGAAAAACTGTTTTTT.